These 11 T cell receptor beta chains were all obtained from the same sample, sequenced in a study of T cells after yellow fever vaccination. Using its own MiXCR run on the 5' RACE reads, TCRdb lists one record per CDR3 protein. The data hold some 560,000 distinct CDR3 sequences, with 15% to 20% observed a single time. Sequences were derived from PBMCs, sampled 15 days after the yellow fever booster vaccination. The origin of the receptors is a man aged 25 to 40 who received the YFV17D yellow fever vaccine.

The chain combines TRBV14 with TRBJ2-1, with unresolved D. Trimming pared 0 bases from V and 8 bases from J, leaving 5 bases between. Germline loops: CDR1 SGHDN, CDR2 FVKESK. The CDR3 covers 12 residues. The DNA for the CDR3 is TGTGCCAGCAGCCAAGATTCCCATGAGCAGTTCTTC. It codes for CASSQDSHEQFF.

This clonotype was seen only a few times. CDR3 nucleotide sequence: TGTGCCAGCAGTCAAACAGGGACGACGCAGTATTTT. This codes for CASSQTGTTQYF. This rearrangement joins TRBV6-2 or TRBV6-3 to TRBJ2-3, with D possibly matching TRBD1 (6 bases). This CDR3 has 12 residues. CDR1 is MNHEY and CDR2 is SVGEGT in the germline V gene. Trimming removed 5 bases from V and 9 bases from J, with 12 bases in between.

CDR3 amino acids: CASSRFKDIQYF. CDR3 coding DNA: TGTGCCAGCAGCCGCTTTAAGGACATTCAGTACTTC. V gene TRBV7-2 combines with J gene TRBJ2-4; no clear D. The CDR3 spans 12 residues. Per germline, CDR1 SGHTA and CDR2 FQGNSA. V shed 5 bases and J shed 8 bases, with 10 bases lying between them.

This clonotype was detected once. CDR3 sequence: CASSLDLQGANTGELFF. Written as DNA, the CDR3 is TGTGCCAGCAGCTTAGACCTACAGGGGGCGAACACCGGGGAGCTGTTTTTT. The V gene is TRBV11-2, the J gene TRBJ2-2, with 8 bases that match TRBD1. Germline CDR1 reads SGHAT; CDR2 reads FQNNGV. Trimming removed 0 bases from V and 0 bases from J; junction bases left unmatched: 3. This CDR3 contains 17 residues.

The V and J genes are TRBV20-1 and TRBJ2-2; weak D call: TRBD2 (5 bases). V gave up 3 bases and J gave up 3 bases, with 11 bases separating them. Germline assignment: CDR1 DFQATT and CDR2 SNEGSKA (reference sequence). The CDR3 has 14 amino acids. In DNA, the CDR3 is TGCAGTGCTAGGCCCGGGGTCGACACCGGGGAGCTGTTTTTT. It specifies CSARPGVDTGELFF.

The gene calls are TRBV20-1 and TRBJ2-7, with D possibly being TRBD2 (5 bases). Trimming pared 0 bases from V and 2 bases from J, leaving 11 bases between. This CDR3 is 14 amino acids long. Germline V gene sequence: CDR1 DFQATT, CDR2 SNEGSKA (reference sequence). The CDR3 DNA sequence: TGCAGTGCTAGAGATCGGGCCGGGACCTACGAGCAGTACTTC. This translates into CSARDRAGTYEQYF.

This clonotype has just a few counts. V and J are TRBV7-2 and TRBJ2-7, with D unresolved. This CDR3 contains 12 residues. Germline assignment: CDR1 SGHTA and CDR2 FQGNSA. CDR3 DNA: TGTGCTTCGGCAAAATCCGGCTACGAGCAGTACTTC. Its protein product is CASAKSGYEQYF.

V gene TRBV5-1 combines with J gene TRBJ2-1; possibly TRBD2 for D (6 bases). Germline V gene data show CDR1 as SGHRS and CDR2 as YFSETQ. CDR3 size: 13 residues. Trimming removed 0 bases from V and 8 bases from J, with 9 bases in between. CDR3 region: CASSLVAGYEQFF. Written as DNA, the CDR3 is TGCGCCAGCAGCTTGGTGGCGGGGTATGAGCAGTTCTTC.

The sample holds many counts of this clonotype. V gene TRBV29-1 combines with J gene TRBJ2-5; D call uncertain. Trimming shortened V by 4 bases and J by 4 bases, and 4 bases separated the two germline ends. In germline, CDR1 is SQVTM, CDR2 ANQGSEA. This CDR3 spans 10 amino acids. Here the CDR3 reads CSVGLETQYF. The CDR3, as DNA: TGCAGCGTTGGGCTAGAGACCCAGTACTTC.

This chain links TRBV7-2 with TRBJ2-5; D is undetermined. Trimming pared 5 bases from V and 4 bases from J, leaving 14 bases between. The length of the CDR3 is 14 residues. The germline V gene has CDR1 SGHTA and CDR2 FQGNSA. The CDR3 is CASSRAWGPETQYF. The CDR3 nucleotides are TGTGCCAGCAGCCGAGCCTGGGGTCCAGAGACCCAGTACTTC. Full variable domain (outside the CDR3, taken from reference TRBV7-2 and TRBJ2-5): GAGVSQSPSNKVTEKGKDVELRCDPISGHTALYWYRQSLGQGLEFLIYFQGNSAPDKSGLPSDRFSAERTGGSVSTLTIQRTQQEDSAVYLCASSRAWGPETQYFGPGTRLLVL.

The gene calls are TRBV25-1 and TRBJ2-2; D gene unclear. The CDR3 contains 13 residues. CDR1 and CDR2 (germline): MGHDK, SYGVNS. Trimming shortened V by 6 bases and J by 4 bases, and 9 bases separated the two germline ends. The CDR3 reads CASRRQATGELFF. CDR3 DNA: TGTGCCAGCAGAAGACAAGCCACCGGGGAGCTGTTTTTT.